This T cell receptor beta chain was captured by sequencing in a study of Graves' ophthalmopathy and Graves' hyperthyroidism. Whole-study findings and limits: Most thyroid clonotypes expanded beyond 0.001 frequency were also found in blood.

Other autoimmune diseases, uncontrolled infections, pregnancy or lactation excluded patients from enrollment. The PBMCs originated from roughly 11 ml of fresh peripheral blood. Germline assignment: CDR1 LGHNA and CDR2 YSLEER. V was clipped by 1 base and J by 10 bases, with 13 bases between them. The CDR3 extends over 13 amino acids. For repertoire sequencing, the TCR beta CDR3 regions were amplified from RNA transcripts. Second-round multiplex PCR followed a first-round RT-PCR using HTBI primers. TCRdb processed the multiplex PCR reads anew with MiXCR; each CDR3 protein has one entry. Of some 390,000 distinct CDR3 sequences in the sample, about 17% are singletons; the top ten hold about 1.6%. This clonotype was observed a handful of times. Its cognate antigen is unknown.

Material: peripheral blood. The source of this sequence is a woman between 18 and 29 years old with Graves' ophthalmopathy. The chain is built from TRBV4-3 and TRBJ1-1, with unresolved D. The CDR3 loop reads CASSQAGQAVAFF. The CDR3 DNA follows: TGCGCCAGCAGCCAAGCAGGCCAAGCCGTAGCTTTCTTT.